These 24 T cell receptor beta chains originate from one sample sequenced in a study of beta chain features in type 1 diabetes. The whole isolated RNA underwent reverse transcription, so sequencing captured expressed TCRB transcripts. TCRdb keeps only in-frame clones here, not all; method: immunoSEQ multiplex PCR. The sample comprises 250,000 to 300,000 clones, about 7.8% of which are singletons, and 1% rests with the top ten. The sample was central memory CD4+ T cells from blood. These receptors originate from a woman younger than 35 in good health.

This clone occurred a few times. The chain carries TRBV5-4 and TRBJ2-7, with D perhaps TRBD1 or TRBD2 (5 bases each). This CDR3 comprises 16 residues. Trimming took off 2 bases at V and 6 bases at J, with 21 bases between the two ends. Germline V gene data show CDR1 as SGHNT and CDR2 as YYREEE (reference sequence). The CDR3 nucleotides read TGTGCCAGCAGCTTCGCTTTCCGGGACGGTGTCGGCGAGCAGTACGTC. Translating gives CASSFAFRDGVGEQYV.

The chain is built from TRBV5-1 and TRBJ2-5, with D perhaps being TRBD1 or TRBD2 (7 bases each). CDR1 and CDR2 (germline): SGHRS, YFSETQ. This CDR3 is built from 14 residues. With 4 bases removed from V and 4 bases from J, the gap between germline ends came to 14 bases. As DNA, the CDR3 is TGCGCCAGCAGCCCCCAGGGGGGGATAGAGACCCAGTACTTC. Translation gives CASSPQGGIETQYF.

This clone was seen a handful of times. The chain joins TRBV6-5 to TRBJ1-5, with no clear D. The V end was cut by 5 bases, the J end by 4 bases, with 6 bases between. This CDR3 is 12 amino acids long. Germline lookup yields CDR1 MNHEY and CDR2 SVGAGI. The CDR3 bases are TGTGCCAGCAGTGGCGATAATCAGCCCCAGCATTTT. It encodes CASSGDNQPQHF.

The chain couples TRBV7-9 to TRBJ1-1; TRBD1 aligns across 10 bases. The length of the CDR3 is 16 residues. The J segment lost 4 bases and the V segment lost 4 bases, leaving 9 bases of the junction unmatched. Germline V gene lookup returns CDR1 SEHNR and CDR2 FQNEAQ (reference sequence). CDR3 sequence reads: CASSSGTGDDGTEAFF. CDR3 nucleotides: TGTGCCAGCAGCTCGGGGACAGGGGACGATGGCACTGAAGCTTTCTTT.

The chain carries TRBV2 and TRBJ1-4; possibly TRBD1 for D (6 bases). Germline V lookup: CDR1 SNHLY, CDR2 FYNNEI. V was pared by 3 bases and J by 3 bases, with 11 bases between. The CDR3 totals 15 residues. The DNA for the CDR3 is TGTGCCAGCAGTGAGGGGACACCATCTAATGAAAAACTGTTTTTT. This encodes CASSEGTPSNEKLFF.

The chain has TRBV18 and TRBJ2-1, with 14 bases aligning to TRBD2. From germline, CDR1 is KGHSH and CDR2 LQKENI. The CDR3 runs 15 residues. J gave up 9 bases and V 6 bases, and 7 bases lay outside the gene matches. The CDR3 DNA reads as TGTGCCAGCTCGGCGGGACTAGCGGGAGCGACTGAGCAGTTCTTC. It codes for CASSAGLAGATEQFF.

J is TRBJ1-1 and V is TRBV5-1; possibly TRBD1 for D (5 bases). Germline-derived CDR1 and CDR2 are SGHRS and YFSETQ. CDR3 length equals 18 residues. The V end lost 1 base, the J end lost 0 bases, and 19 bases lay between the germline ends. The CDR3 loop reads CASSLSRGAMIMNTEAFF. The CDR3 nucleotides read TGCGCCAGCAGCTTGAGTCGGGGCGCCATGATTATGAACACTGAAGCTTTCTTT.

V is TRBV11-1 and J is TRBJ2-6, with no clear D. The CDR3 runs 15 residues. Trimming took off 3 bases at V and 0 bases at J, with 6 bases between the two ends. Germline CDR1 reads SGHAT; CDR2 reads FQDESV (reference sequence). The CDR3 loop reads CASSFGGSGANVLTF. The CDR3 DNA follows: TGTGCCAGCAGCTTTGGCGGCTCTGGGGCCAACGTCCTGACTTTC.

This clone was seen only a few times. The V and J genes are TRBV2 and TRBJ2-3; weak D call: TRBD1 (6 bases). This CDR3 is built from 15 residues. The germline V and J ends were trimmed by 1 base and 1 base, with 9 bases remaining between them. From germline, CDR1 is SNHLY and CDR2 FYNNEI. CDR3 in DNA: TGTGCCAGCAGTGAAGTGGGGGCTCGCACAGATACGCAGTATTTT. Amino acids: CASSEVGARTDTQYF.

This chain links TRBV18 with TRBJ2-6; TRBD1 agrees at 7 bases. V lost 2 bases to trimming and J lost 1 base; unmatched junction nucleotides: 8. The CDR3 contains 18 residues. Germline CDR1 is KGHSH and CDR2 is LQKENI. CDR3 residues: CASSPATGPRSGANVLTF. CDR3 nucleotides: TGTGCCAGCTCACCAGCGACAGGGCCTCGATCTGGGGCCAACGTCCTGACTTTC.

The chain joins TRBV4-2 to TRBJ2-5; D gene uncertain. Germline V gene sequence: CDR1 LGHNA, CDR2 YNFKEQ. The CDR3 has 16 amino acids. The V end was cut by 0 bases, the J end by 4 bases, with 15 bases between. CDR3 sequence (DNA): TGTGCCAGCAGCCAAGAAGGGCGGAAGGCAGGAGAGACCCAGTACTTC. It is translated as CASSQEGRKAGETQYF.

The chain recombines TRBV5-1 with TRBJ2-1; D might be TRBD1 or TRBD2, each matching 7 bases. CDR1 and CDR2 (germline): SGHRS, YFSETQ. The CDR3 is 14 residues long. V dropped 7 bases and J dropped 4 bases, with 15 bases sitting between them. The chain's CDR3 is CASWGGDRYNEQFF. CDR3 bases: TGCGCCAGCTGGGGAGGGGACAGATACAATGAGCAGTTCTTC.

About this clone itself: Different DNA sequences within this sample yield the same CDR3. The gene calls are TRBV18 and TRBJ2-5; no firm D call. V was trimmed by 1 base and J by 5 bases, leaving 11 bases between them. The V gene's germline CDR1 is KGHSH and CDR2 LQKENI. CDR3 length: 14 residues. The CDR3, as DNA: TGTGCCAGCTCACCACATCCCATGGGGGAGACCCAGTACTTC. This codes for CASSPHPMGETQYF.

This clone has only a few counts. For the CDR3, the DNA is TGCGCCAGCAGCTTCACGGAGCCCTCCTACAATGAGCAGTTCTTC. Amino acid sequence: CASSFTEPSYNEQFF. This chain joins TRBV5-1 and TRBJ2-1; no clear D. The CDR3 extends over 15 amino acids. In germline, CDR1 is SGHRS, CDR2 YFSETQ. V was trimmed by 2 bases and J by 0 bases, leaving 9 bases between them.

The CDR3 bases are TGTGCCACCAGCAGAGTTCTGGCCATCTCCTACAATGAGCAGTTCTTC. It specifies CATSRVLAISYNEQFF. This chain links TRBV15 with TRBJ2-1, with no clear D. V lost 1 base and J lost 0, with 10 bases in between. The germline CDR1 and CDR2 sequences are LNHNV and YYDKDF (reference sequence). This CDR3 has 16 amino acids.

This chain joins TRBV28 and TRBJ1-5; D gene ambiguous. Germline V gene data show CDR1 as MDHEN and CDR2 as SYDVKM. Trimming took off 6 bases at V and 4 bases at J, with 10 bases between the two ends. CDR3 length: 13 amino acids. The CDR3 coding sequence is TGTGCCAGCAGAGACACTTTTAATCAGCCCCAGCATTTT. Protein product: CASRDTFNQPQHF.

This clone was observed a handful of times. This chain connects TRBV7-6 to TRBJ1-6; D gene unclear. Trimming removed 2 bases from V and 9 bases from J, with 5 bases in between. The CDR3 is 12 amino acids. Germline values: CDR1 SGHVS, CDR2 FNYEAQ. Here the CDR3 DNA reads TGTGCCAGCAGCTTACTGGGTTCACCCCTCCACTTT. Protein: CASSLLGSPLHF.

This clone has only a few counts. This chain joins TRBV6-5 and TRBJ2-7; D call uncertain. This CDR3 spans 11 amino acids. CDR1 is MNHEY, CDR2 SVGAGI, per germline. Between the trimmed V and J ends, which lost 5 bases and 12 bases, there was a span of 14 bases. The CDR3 DNA reads TGTGCCAGCAGTGACGGACCGTCTCGGTACTTC. This codes for CASSDGPSRYF.

This chain links TRBV5-1 with TRBJ2-3; TRBD2 aligns across 13 bases. The CDR3 contains 16 residues. In germline, CDR1 is SGHRS, CDR2 YFSETQ. V shed 4 bases, J shed 4 bases, and the junction held 6 bases outside the gene matches. The CDR3 reads CASSGGLAGPADTQYF. The CDR3 DNA is TGCGCCAGCAGCGGGGGACTAGCGGGACCAGCAGATACGCAGTATTTT. The variable domain in full, with the rest retrieved from reference TRBV5-1 and TRBJ2-3, is KAGVTQTPRYLIKTRGQQVTLSCSPISGHRSVSWYQQTPGQGLQFLFEYFSETQRNKGNFPGRFSGRQFSNSRSEMNVSTLELGDSALYLCASSGGLAGPADTQYFGPGTRLTVL.

This clone was seen at least ten times. Other DNA sequences in this sample translate to the same CDR3. CDR3 sequence reads: CASSLGPSGGELFF. The CDR3 DNA reads as TGTGCCAGCAGCTTAGGTCCGAGCGGAGGGGAGCTGTTTTTT. The V call is TRBV11-2, the J call TRBJ2-2; D may be TRBD2 (5 bases). The CDR3 runs 14 residues. Germline CDR1 SGHAT, CDR2 FQNNGV. V lost 1 base, J lost 8 bases, and 11 bases lay in between.

The gene calls are TRBV2 and TRBJ1-3; 7 positions match TRBD1. The junction had 10 bases not matched to a gene; V was cut back by 6 bases and J by 8 bases. Germline values: CDR1 SNHLY, CDR2 FYNNEI. CDR3 length: 14 residues. The chain's CDR3 is CASRIDRAVDTIYF. DNA for the CDR3: TGTGCCAGCAGGATCGACAGGGCGGTGGACACCATATATTTT.

This sequence joins TRBV29-1 and TRBJ2-1; 10 nucleotides align to TRBD2. The CDR3 runs to 15 residues. With V trimmed by 4 bases and J by 4 bases, 7 bases remained unmatched. Germline CDR1 reads SQVTM; CDR2 reads ANQGSEA. CDR3: CSVVSHSGGYNEQFF. The CDR3, as DNA: TGCAGCGTTGTTAGTCATAGCGGGGGGTACAATGAGCAGTTCTTC.

This chain connects TRBV15 to TRBJ2-3, with a possible D match to TRBD2 (5 bases). The CDR3 loop spans 17 amino acids. Trimming took 0 bases from V and 0 from J, leaving 13 bases between them. The V gene's germline CDR1 is LNHNV and CDR2 YYDKDF (reference sequence). This chain's CDR3 is CATSREGLAVSTDTQYF. DNA for the CDR3: TGTGCCACCAGCAGAGAAGGTCTAGCAGTTAGCACAGATACGCAGTATTTT.

This clone showed up just a few times. J is TRBJ1-4 and V is TRBV7-2; D might be TRBD1 (5 bases). In germline, CDR1 is SGHTA, CDR2 FQGNSA. The V end lost 0 bases, the J end lost 5 bases, and 13 bases lay between the germline ends. The CDR3 runs 16 residues. The CDR3 loop reads CASSLARGRGNEKLFF. The CDR3 DNA is TGTGCCAGCAGCTTAGCCCGGGGTAGGGGCAATGAAAAACTGTTTTTT.